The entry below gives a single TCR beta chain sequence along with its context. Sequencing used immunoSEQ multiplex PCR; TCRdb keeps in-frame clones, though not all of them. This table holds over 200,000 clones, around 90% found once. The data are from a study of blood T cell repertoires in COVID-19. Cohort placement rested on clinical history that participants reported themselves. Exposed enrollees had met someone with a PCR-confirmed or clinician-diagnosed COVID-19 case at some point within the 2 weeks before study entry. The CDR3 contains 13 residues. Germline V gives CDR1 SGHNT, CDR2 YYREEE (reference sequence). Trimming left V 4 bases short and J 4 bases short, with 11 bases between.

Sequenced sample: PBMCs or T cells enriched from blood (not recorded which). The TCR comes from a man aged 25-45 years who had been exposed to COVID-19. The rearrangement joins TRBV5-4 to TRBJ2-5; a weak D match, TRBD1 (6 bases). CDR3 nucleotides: TGTGCCAGCAGCGTACAGGGACCAGAGACCCAGTACTTC. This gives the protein CASSVQGPETQYF. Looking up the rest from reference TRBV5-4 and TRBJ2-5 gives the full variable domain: ETGVTQSPTHLIKTRGQQVTLRCSSQSGHNTVSWYQQALGQGPQFIFQYYREEENGRGNFPPRFSGLQFPNYSSELNVNALELDDSALYLCASSVQGPETQYFGPGTRLLVL.